The TCR beta chain under discussion was sequenced for a study of OX40 agonist ivuxolimab in advanced cancers. Study context: Partial responses were observed in three patients, of whom one had hepatocellular carcinoma and two had cutaneous melanoma.

Sequencing was performed with immunoSEQ multiplex PCR; in TCRdb, only in-frame clones are kept and a portion is missing. The sample contains fewer than 85,000 clones, roughly 90% of which appear only once. This CDR3 has 14 amino acids. Germline assignment: CDR1 SGHNT and CDR2 YYREEE (reference sequence). The V and J ends lost 3 bases and 7 bases, in that order; junction bases with no gene match: 4. The chain joins TRBV5-4 to TRBJ1-6; the match to TRBD1 covers 7 bases. Source: CD4+ or CD8+ T cells sorted from blood, taken in a trial of the OX40 agonist ivuxolimab. The source of this sequence is an adult with an advanced solid tumor such as melanoma, head and neck, liver or kidney cancer. The CDR3 reads CASSWGQPNSPLHF. In DNA, the CDR3 is TGTGCCAGCAGCTGGGGACAGCCAAATTCACCCCTCCACTTT.